The present TCR beta chain was sequenced within a study of STAT5B mutations in CD4+ large granular lymphocyte leukemia. Generated by immunoSEQ multiplex PCR, the TCRdb table keeps only in-frame clones and is missing some. The sample carries tens of thousands of clones, about four fifths recorded once. The CDR3 extends over 13 amino acids. The V segment lost 5 bases and the J segment 4 bases; nucleotides outside the gene matches: 3. CDR1 SGHTA and CDR2 FQGNSA come from the germline V gene. Material: CD4+ T cells from blood buffy coats. V is TRBV7-2 and J is TRBJ2-5, with TRBD1 matching 8 bases. This clonotype was sampled from a human donor in good health. The CDR3 region is CASSTGQGETQYF. DNA for the CDR3: TGTGCCAGCAGCACCGGACAGGGAGAGACCCAGTACTTC.